These 31 T cell receptor beta chains share one sample of origin, sequenced in a study of read filtering for tumor transcriptome and immune sequencing. From about 400 ng of RNA, a library with molecular barcoded alpha/delta and beta/gamma adaptors was made. TCRdb recomputed calls from the reads with MiXCR, one row per CDR3 protein. The sample records about 57,000 distinct CDR3 sequences, roughly 19% being singletons. Source material: a population of CD138-negative cells sorted from bone marrow. The source of these receptors is a donor aged 40 or older with multiple myeloma.

This clonotype was seen repeatedly, ten times or more. The chain carries TRBV5-1 and TRBJ2-5; D not certain. The CDR3 covers 13 residues. Trimming pared 0 bases from V and 4 bases from J, leaving 7 bases between. CDR1 and CDR2 from the germline V gene are SGHRS and YFSETQ. The CDR3 here is CASSLDVLETQYF. The CDR3 DNA reads TGCGCCAGCAGCTTGGATGTTCTAGAGACCCAGTACTTC.

This clonotype was counted at least ten times. The CDR3 coding sequence is TGCGCCAGCAGCCAAGAAGGGAACGCAGGGAGGGCTAATGAAAAACTGTTTTTT. Protein product: CASSQEGNAGRANEKLFF. The J gene is TRBJ1-4, the V gene TRBV4-1; tentatively, D is TRBD1 (5 bases). Germline CDR1 and CDR2: MGHRA and YSYEKL. Trimming shortened V by 0 bases and J by 3 bases, and 17 bases separated the two germline ends. This CDR3 is 18 amino acids long.

This clonotype has ten or more counts. The chain joins TRBV29-1 to TRBJ2-2; the D is unclear. Deletions cut 2 bases from V and 5 bases from J, with 12 bases between. Germline values: CDR1 SQVTM, CDR2 ANQGSEA. This CDR3 has 14 amino acids. CDR3 DNA sequence: TGCAGCGTTGAAAACCCGGACGGGACCGGGGAGCTGTTTTTT. Translating gives CSVENPDGTGELFF.

A remark on this clonotype: A much more abundant neighbour one base away suggests this may be a read error. The chain uses TRBV29-1 and TRBJ1-5, with a tentative D call TRBD1 (5 bases). The CDR3 has 13 amino acids. Germline assignment: CDR1 SQVTM and CDR2 ANQGSEA. This CDR3 is CSVATDSNQPPHF. In DNA form, the CDR3 reads TGCAGCGTTGCGACAGATAGCAATCAGCCCCCGCATTTT.

Here the CDR3 reads CSVEVYSGKLFF. DNA of the CDR3: TGCAGCGTCGAGGTGTATTCGGGGAAACTGTTTTTT. V gene TRBV29-1 combines with J gene TRBJ1-4; D gene uncertain. Germline loops: CDR1 SQVTM, CDR2 ANQGSEA. The CDR3 length is 12 residues. V was cut by 6 bases and J by 11 bases, with 16 bases left in between.

This clonotype has ten or more counts. This chain connects TRBV28 to TRBJ2-3, with TRBD2 identical over 11 bases. Losses at the gene ends were 6 bases for V and 2 bases for J; bases not matched to a gene: 7. Per the germline V gene, CDR1 is MDHEN and CDR2 is SYDVKM. This CDR3 is 16 amino acids long. The CDR3: CASSSLAGAFTDTQYF. CDR3 DNA: TGTGCCAGCAGCTCACTAGCGGGGGCCTTCACAGATACGCAGTATTTT. Looking up the rest from reference TRBV28 and TRBJ2-3 gives the full variable domain: DVKVTQSSRYLVKRTGEKVFLECVQDMDHENMFWYRQDPGLGLRLIYFSYDVKMKEKGDIPEGYSVSREKKERFSLILESASTNQTSMYLCASSSLAGAFTDTQYFGPGTRLTVL.

This clonotype was observed a handful of times. The J gene is TRBJ2-5, the V gene TRBV28, with 8 bases that match TRBD2. The V gene's germline CDR1 is MDHEN and CDR2 SYDVKM. The CDR3 runs to 15 residues. J gave up 0 bases and V 5 bases, and 5 bases lay outside the gene matches. The CDR3 DNA reads TGTGCCAGCAGTGAGACTAGCGCGTACCAAGAGACCCAGTACTTC. Its translation: CASSETSAYQETQYF.

This clonotype was counted only a few times. This sequence joins TRBV19 and TRBJ2-1, with TRBD2 identical over 12 bases. V dropped 1 base and J dropped 9; count of bases not matched to a gene: 4. Germline V gives CDR1 LNHDA, CDR2 SQIVND (reference sequence). The CDR3 has 15 amino acids. CDR3 DNA sequence: TGTGCCAGTAGTATAGGACTAGCGGGAGTAATTGAGCAGTTCTTC. Encoded protein: CASSIGLAGVIEQFF. Full variable domain (remainder filled in from reference TRBV19 and TRBJ2-1): DGGITQSPKYLFRKEGQNVTLSCEQNLNHDAMYWYRQDPGQGLRLIYYSQIVNDFQKGDIAEGYSVSREKKESFPLTVTSAQKNPTAFYLCASSIGLAGVIEQFFGPGTRLTVL.

This clonotype was counted at least ten times. CDR3 DNA: TGTGCCAGCAGCTTAGTTCCAGATACGCAGTATTTT. It yields the protein CASSLVPDTQYF. The chain uses TRBV7-8 and TRBJ2-3; the D is unclear. V dropped 1 base and J dropped 4 bases, with 3 bases sitting between them. Per the germline V gene, CDR1 is SGHVS and CDR2 is FQNEAQ. The CDR3 loop spans 12 amino acids.

This clonotype has at least ten counts. CDR3: CASSSGTGSNEQYF. The DNA of the CDR3 is TGTGCCAGCAGTTCCGGGACAGGGAGTAACGAGCAGTACTTC. The chain carries TRBV6-5 and TRBJ2-7; 9 bases are shared with TRBD1. From germline, CDR1 is MNHEY and CDR2 SVGAGI. J lost 5 bases, V lost 4 bases, and 6 bases had no gene match. The CDR3 is 14 residues long.

The chain couples TRBV7-9 to TRBJ1-5, with 8 bases matching TRBD1. This CDR3 comprises 15 residues. The germline CDR1 and CDR2 sequences are SEHNR and FQNEAQ (reference sequence). The J segment lost 2 bases and the V segment lost 8 bases, leaving 8 bases of the junction unmatched. The CDR3 coding sequence is TGTGCCAGCGGAAAGACAGGGGACGGCAATCAGCCCCAGCATTTT. Translation: CASGKTGDGNQPQHF.

V is TRBV24-1 and J is TRBJ2-3; either TRBD1 or TRBD2 may supply D (5 bases each). CDR3 length equals 15 residues. Germline V gene lookup returns CDR1 KGHDR and CDR2 SFDVKD. V lost 7 bases, J lost 1 base, and 14 bases lay in between. The CDR3: CATSGTSPGTDTQYF. CDR3 nucleotides: TGTGCCACCAGCGGGACGTCCCCTGGCACAGATACGCAGTATTTT.

This clonotype appeared many times. The V gene is TRBV15, the J gene TRBJ1-2, with D perhaps TRBD1 (5 bases). Trimming removed 1 base at V and 6 bases at J, with 12 bases between. The CDR3 runs to 14 residues. Germline CDR1 is LNHNV and CDR2 is YYDKDF (reference sequence). DNA of the CDR3: TGTGCCACCAGCAGAGTCTTGACAGCTGATGGCTACACCTTC. Its translation is CATSRVLTADGYTF. Looking up the rest from reference TRBV15 and TRBJ1-2 gives the full variable domain: DAMVIQNPRYQVTQFGKPVTLSCSQTLNHNVMYWYQQKSSQAPKLLFHYYDKDFNNEADTPDNFQSRRPNTSFCFLDIRSPGLGDTAMYLCATSRVLTADGYTFGSGTRLTVV.

The CDR3 coding sequence is TGCAGTGCTAGACTTCCGGATCGCTACAATGAGCAGTTCTTC. It encodes CSARLPDRYNEQFF. This chain joins TRBV20-1 and TRBJ2-1; D gene uncertain. Germline loops: CDR1 DFQATT, CDR2 SNEGSKA (reference sequence). The CDR3 consists of 14 residues. V lost 2 bases and J 3 bases, leaving 11 bases between the germline ends.

The chain couples TRBV25-1 to TRBJ1-4, with no clear D. Deletions cut 10 bases from V and 8 bases from J, with 17 bases between. The CDR3 contains 13 residues. The V gene's germline CDR1 is MGHDK and CDR2 SYGVNS. The CDR3 loop reads CAMNGQSGEKLFF. The CDR3 bases are TGTGCCATGAACGGGCAGTCTGGGGAAAAACTGTTTTTT.

The chain recombines TRBV4-1 with TRBJ2-7; possibly TRBD1 for D (6 bases). Per germline, CDR1 MGHRA and CDR2 YSYEKL. V shed 3 bases and J shed 7 bases, with 13 bases lying between them. The CDR3 loop spans 13 amino acids. This CDR3 reads CASSQGTRSEQYF. The CDR3 DNA follows: TGCGCCAGCAGCCAGGGGACAAGGTCGGAGCAGTACTTC.

In this sample, this clonotype turned up many times. This chain uses TRBV20-1 with TRBJ2-5; D is unclear. In germline, CDR1 is DFQATT, CDR2 SNEGSKA (reference sequence). The CDR3 spans 14 residues. V lost 0 bases, J lost 3 bases, and 11 bases lay in between. The CDR3 protein is CSARDELIEETQYF. CDR3 coding DNA: TGCAGTGCTAGAGATGAGCTAATAGAAGAGACCCAGTACTTC.

This clonotype has only a few counts. The J gene is TRBJ1-5, the V gene TRBV5-5; 7 bases are a match to TRBD1. Germline V CDR1 and CDR2: SGHKS, YYEKEE (reference sequence). The CDR3 covers 15 residues. Germline trimming cut 1 base from V and 3 bases from J; bases unmatched to any gene: 4. CDR3 region: CASSLNRGSNQPQHF. CDR3 DNA: TGTGCCAGCAGCTTGAACAGGGGATCCAATCAGCCCCAGCATTTT. Full variable domain (remainder filled in from reference TRBV5-5 and TRBJ1-5): DAGVTQSPTHLIKTRGQQVTLRCSPISGHKSVSWYQQVLGQGPQFIFQYYEKEERGRGNFPDRFSARQFPNYSSELNVNALLLGDSALYLCASSLNRGSNQPQHFGDGTRLSIL.

The rearrangement uses TRBV13 and TRBJ1-5, with D possibly being TRBD1 (5 bases). This CDR3 spans 13 amino acids. CDR1 is PRHDT, CDR2 FYEKMQ, per germline (reference sequence). V was shortened by 4 bases and J by 7 bases, with 11 bases between the two germline ends. This CDR3 reads CASSYQGKQPQHF. In DNA, the CDR3 is TGTGCCAGCAGCTACCAGGGTAAACAGCCCCAGCATTTT. Full variable domain (missing parts from reference TRBV13 and TRBJ1-5): AAGVIQSPRHLIKEKRETATLKCYPIPRHDTVYWYQQGPGQDPQFLISFYEKMQSDKGSIPDRFSAQQFSDYHSELNMSSLELGDSALYFCASSYQGKQPQHFGDGTRLSIL.

This clonotype was observed many times. The chain employs TRBV9 and TRBJ1-2; TRBD1 agrees at 7 bases. The length of the CDR3 is 14 residues. Trimming took 3 bases from V and 4 from J; bases not matched to a gene: 6. In germline, CDR1 is SGDLS, CDR2 YYNGEE. The CDR3 here is CASSESGGAYGYTF. As DNA, the CDR3 is TGTGCCAGCAGCGAGTCAGGGGGGGCCTATGGCTACACCTTC. The full variable domain, in which reference TRBV9 and TRBJ1-2 provide the parts outside the CDR3, is DSGVTQTPKHLITATGQRVTLRCSPRSGDLSVYWYQQSLDQGLQFLIQYYNGEERAKGNILERFSAQQFPDLHSELNLSSLELGDSALYFCASSESGGAYGYTFGSGTRLTVV.

This clonotype has a count of ten or more. This chain joins TRBV28 and TRBJ2-3; TRBD2 matches 7 bases. Germline trimming cut 2 bases from V and 9 bases from J; bases unmatched to any gene: 2. The CDR3 runs 12 residues. Germline values: CDR1 MDHEN, CDR2 SYDVKM. CDR3 residues: CASSLGRGTQYF. CDR3 nucleotide sequence: TGTGCCAGCAGTTTAGGGCGGGGGACGCAGTATTTT.

This clonotype was detected only once. The junction departs from germline at one end; a sequencing error may be responsible. This rearrangement joins TRBV4-2 to TRBJ1-2; 8 nucleotides agree with TRBD1. Germline values: CDR1 LGHNA, CDR2 YNFKEQ. The CDR3 length is 13 residues. The CDR3 DNA reads TGCGCCAGCAGCCAGGGGGCTGTGAATGGCTACACCTTC. This sequence encodes CASSQGAVNGYTF.

This clonotype was seen repeatedly, ten times or more. V usage is TRBV10-3 and J usage is TRBJ2-3, with D perhaps matching TRBD2 (6 bases). The CDR3 covers 15 residues. V shed 0 bases and J shed 3 bases, with 10 bases lying between them. Germline CDR1 ENHRY, CDR2 SYGVKD. CDR3 amino acids: CAISESRRVTDTQYF. DNA of the CDR3: TGTGCCATCAGTGAGTCCCGGAGGGTTACAGATACGCAGTATTTT.

Details on this clonotype: A much larger clone differs from this one at a single base, so this may be a read error. V and J are TRBV28 and TRBJ2-3, with TRBD2 matching over 11 bases. The CDR3 spans 15 residues. Germline V gene data show CDR1 as MDHEN and CDR2 as SYDVKM. With V trimmed by 8 bases and J by 7 bases, 11 bases remained unmatched. The chain's CDR3 is CASGTRTSGRNTQYF. In nucleotides, the CDR3 is TGTGCCAGCGGTACCCGGACTAGCGGGCGTAATACGCAGTATTTT.

This clonotype was seen many times. The CDR3 is CATSDLYTGELFF. CDR3 nucleotides: TGTGCCACCAGTGATTTGTACACCGGGGAGCTGTTTTTT. V is TRBV24-1 and J is TRBJ2-2; no firm D call. Germline CDR1 and CDR2: KGHDR and SFDVKD. V lost 0 bases and J 3 bases, leaving 1 base between the germline ends. There are 13 residues in the CDR3.

This clonotype was observed a handful of times. The rearrangement joins TRBV28 to TRBJ1-2; 9 positions agree with TRBD1. The V and J ends lost 5 bases and 8 bases, in that order; junction bases with no gene match: 9. CDR3 size: 14 residues. Germline CDR1 and CDR2: MDHEN and SYDVKM. Here the CDR3 DNA reads TGTGCCAGCAGTCAACCCGGGACAGGGAAGGGCTACACCTTC. Translating it yields CASSQPGTGKGYTF.

This clonotype was seen repeatedly, ten times or more. This chain joins TRBV5-1 and TRBJ1-1; perhaps TRBD1 as D (6 bases). Deletions cut 3 bases from V and 5 bases from J, with 20 bases between. The germline gives CDR1 SGHRS, CDR2 YFSETQ. The CDR3 has 16 amino acids. The CDR3 spells CASSSHAGRGRTEAFF. CDR3 sequence (DNA): TGCGCCAGCAGCTCCCACGCGGGGAGGGGGAGAACTGAAGCTTTCTTT. Supplemented by reference TRBV5-1 and TRBJ1-1, the full variable domain reads KAGVTQTPRYLIKTRGQQVTLSCSPISGHRSVSWYQQTPGQGLQFLFEYFSETQRNKGNFPGRFSGRQFSNSRSEMNVSTLELGDSALYLCASSSHAGRGRTEAFFGQGTRLTVV.

This clonotype has ten or more counts. J is TRBJ2-7 and V is TRBV11-2; 10 nucleotides align to TRBD1. The CDR3 sequence is 14 residues long. V was clipped by 4 bases and J by 4 bases; unmatched bases: 4. The germline CDR1 and CDR2 sequences are SGHAT and FQNNGV. In DNA form, the CDR3 reads TGTGCCAGCAGCTGGGGGGACAGGGGATACGAGCAGTACTTC. Amino acids: CASSWGDRGYEQYF.

Concerning this clonotype itself: A much larger clonotype is one base distant, so this may be a read error. The CDR3 bases are TGTGCCAGCAGTAAAACTGGGTCCGGTGAGCAGTACTTC. Protein product: CASSKTGSGEQYF. This chain joins TRBV24-1 and TRBJ2-1, with D hard to call. The J call may be wrong; the DNA end is better matched by TRBJ2-7. This CDR3 region has 13 residues. Germline CDR1 reads KGHDR; CDR2 reads SFDVKD.

The CDR3 sequence is CASITIPGALSYEQYF. The DNA for the CDR3 is TGCGCCAGCATCACCATCCCAGGGGCCCTCTCCTACGAGCAGTACTTC. The chain combines TRBV5-1 with TRBJ2-7, with D possibly being TRBD1 (6 bases). The CDR3 covers 16 residues. Trimming pared 6 bases from V and 0 bases from J, leaving 19 bases between. Germline V lookup: CDR1 SGHRS, CDR2 YFSETQ.

This clonotype has a count of ten or more. This chain connects TRBV7-9 to TRBJ2-3, with 8 nucleotides matching TRBD2. The CDR3 is made up of 13 amino acids. CDR1 and CDR2 (germline): SEHNR, FQNEAQ (reference sequence). V dropped 3 bases and J dropped 6; count of bases not matched to a gene: 2. CDR3 nucleotide sequence: TGTGCCAGCAGCTTTGCGGGAGGTGATACGCAGTATTTT. Its protein product is CASSFAGGDTQYF.